The 5 T cell receptor beta chains listed next were all sequenced from one sample in a study of T cell repertoires in cytomegalovirus infection. MiXCR, run by TCRdb on the reads, gives a single entry per CDR3 protein. The table includes about 400,000 distinct CDR3 sequences, roughly 20% detected once. Sequencing was carried out using PBMCs. The receptors come from a human donor in good health (CMV status not recorded). Some clones in this sample may be carry-over from other donors' samples.

As DNA, the CDR3 is TGTGCCAGCAGCTTAGGGGACCTACTAGCCAAAAACATTCAGTACTTC. This codes for CASSLGDLLAKNIQYF. The chain uses TRBV7-6 and TRBJ2-4; the D gene could be TRBD1 or TRBD2 (5 bases each). The V end was cut by 1 base, the J end by 0 bases, with 10 bases between. The CDR3 contains 16 residues. Germline V gene data show CDR1 as SGHVS and CDR2 as FNYEAQ.

This chain connects TRBV20-1 to TRBJ2-7; maybe TRBD2 (5 bases). Germline V gene sequence: CDR1 DFQATT, CDR2 SNEGSKA (reference sequence). This CDR3 has 14 residues. The ends were cut back, 0 bases at V and 9 bases at J, with 18 bases in the middle. DNA of the CDR3: TGCAGTGCTAGAGATCTCGGCCGGACTGAAGGGCAGTACTTC. Residues: CSARDLGRTEGQYF.

The sample holds many counts of this clonotype. V gene TRBV6-2 or TRBV6-3 combines with J gene TRBJ2-1; TRBD2 agrees at 11 bases. J lost 3 bases, V lost 6 bases, and 7 bases had no gene match. This CDR3 contains 16 residues. CDR1 is MNHEY and CDR2 is SVGEGT in the germline V gene. CDR3 nucleotides: TGTGCCAGCAGCCCCGGGACTAGCGGAGACTACAATGAGCAGTTCTTC. Encoded protein: CASSPGTSGDYNEQFF.

This clonotype was counted at least ten times. The chain joins TRBV7-2 to TRBJ2-7; D uncertain. V dropped 5 bases and J dropped 1 base, with 12 bases sitting between them. The CDR3 is 14 amino acids. Germline V gene data show CDR1 as SGHTA and CDR2 as FQGNSA. CDR3 nucleotides: TGTGCCAGCAGCGCCTTCTATAATTCCTACGAGCAGTACTTC. This gives the protein CASSAFYNSYEQYF.

This clonotype turned up a few times. The chain links TRBV28 to TRBJ2-3; D call uncertain. The V end was cut by 6 bases, the J end by 2 bases, with 9 bases between. The CDR3 contains 13 residues. The germline gives CDR1 MDHEN, CDR2 SYDVKM. The CDR3 here is CASRVEATDTQYF. The CDR3 DNA follows: TGTGCCAGCAGGGTCGAGGCCACAGATACGCAGTATTTT.